This is a list of T cell receptor beta chains from one sample in a study of quantifying T cell responses using KT2 cells. Each CDR3 protein gets one entry after TCRdb re-called the UMI-ligation and nested PCR reads with MiXCR. The sample has roughly 50,000 distinct CDR3 sequences; approximately 13% are singletons. Material: PBMCs spiked with cells of the T cell clone KT2. Source of these receptors: a human donor. CDR3s include the opening cysteine and the closing phenylalanine or tryptophan. D genes are given only for firm matches. Some rows have no size entry. The others give once, few or many, or a class for an expanded clone.

-,-,TRBJ1-1,TRBV12-3/TRBV12-4,TGTGCCAGCAGGGGTCGGGGGGCAGGACCGAACACTGAAGCCTTCTTT,CASRGRGAGPNTEAFF
TRBD1,few,TRBJ1-1,TRBV19,TGTGCCAGTAGTACACCAGGGGGCGCGTACACTGAAGCTTTCTTT,CASSTPGGAYTEAFF
-,-,TRBJ1-3,TRBV2,TGTGCCAGCACTCCGGAGGGGGGCGATGGAAACACCATATATTTT,CASTPEGGDGNTIYF
TRBD2,many,TRBJ2-7,TRBV12-3/TRBV12-4,TGTGCCAGCAGTTCCCCCGGGACTAGCGGGTTATACGAGCAGTACTTC,CASSSPGTSGLYEQYF
-,-,TRBJ1-2,TRBV20-1,TGCAGTGCTAGAGAATCCCAAAAGGGATATGGCTACACCTTC,CSARESQKGYGYTF
TRBD2,few,TRBJ2-3,TRBV11-2,TGTGCCAGCAGCTTGGACGGGACTAGGACAGATACGCAGTATTTT,CASSLDGTRTDTQYF
-,-,TRBJ1-2,TRBV6-5,TGTGCCGGCGGAACGTGGGGGTCCTATGGCTACACCTTC,CAGGTWGSYGYTF
-,-,TRBJ2-4,TRBV2,TGTGCCAGCAGTGAAGCGAGGGCCAAAAACATTCAGTACTTC,CASSEARAKNIQYF
-,-,TRBJ1-1,TRBV3-1,TGTGCCAGCAGCCAAGATTCTTGGGGCAGCCTCATGAACACTGAAGCTTTCTTT,CASSQDSWGSLMNTEAFF
TRBD1,few,TRBJ1-2,TRBV11-2,TGTGCCAGCAGCTTAGTTCGGAGGGACAGGGACGGTGATGGCTACACCTTC,CASSLVRRDRDGDGYTF
-,-,TRBJ2-5,TRBV6-8,TGTGCCAGCAGACCCCCCGGCCGGGGGCAAGAGACCCAGTACTTC,CASRPPGRGQETQYF
TRBD2,few,TRBJ2-7,TRBV9,TGTGCCAGCAGCGTAGGCGGGAGGCCCACCTACGAGCAGTACTTC,CASSVGGRPTYEQYF
-,many,TRBJ1-6,TRBV29-1,TGCAGCGTTCAACAGGGAGGAAATTCACCCCTCCACTTT,CSVQQGGNSPLHF
-,many,TRBJ2-1,TRBV7-8,TGTGCCAGCAGCCACGACGCAGTGGGACACGGCCGTATCAGCTCCTACAATGAGCAGTTCTTC,CASSHDAVGHGRISSYNEQFF
TRBD1,few,TRBJ2-7,TRBV11-2,TGTGCCAGCAGCTTAGAACGGACAGGGGTCTACGAGCAGTACTTC,CASSLERTGVYEQYF
-,few,TRBJ2-3,TRBV28,TGTGCCAGCAGTCTCAAGCTTCCCGGGGATACGCAGTATTTT,CASSLKLPGDTQYF
TRBD1,many,TRBJ1-2,TRBV12-3/TRBV12-4,TGTGCCAGCAGTTTAGGGACAGGGAACTATGGCTACACCTTC,CASSLGTGNYGYTF
-,many,TRBJ1-4,TRBV5-4,TGTGCCAGCCAGGACCCAACTAATGAAAAACTGTTTTTT,CASQDPTNEKLFF
-,few,TRBJ2-7,TRBV27,TGTGCCAGCAGTTCGCCCGACAGGTTGCATCAGCAGTACTTC,CASSSPDRLHQQYF
-,-,TRBJ2-1,TRBV4-1,TGCGCCAGCAGCCAACAAACAGGGCTCTCCTACAATGAGCAGTTCTTC,CASSQQTGLSYNEQFF
TRBD1,-,TRBJ2-7,TRBV12-3/TRBV12-4,TGTGCCAGCAGTTTCGGGACAGGGGCCGAGCAGTACTTC,CASSFGTGAEQYF
-,few,TRBJ2-1,TRBV2,TGTGCCAGCAGTGAGCAGGGGCTGGGTTGGGGCAACAATGAGCAGTTCTTC,CASSEQGLGWGNNEQFF
TRBD1,-,TRBJ1-1,TRBV7-9,TGTGCCAGCAGCGTTCACCGACAGGGAGCGGTCACTGAAGCTTTCTTT,CASSVHRQGAVTEAFF